Listed below are T cell receptor beta chains from one sample, sequenced in a study of blood T cell repertoires in COVID-19. Method: immunoSEQ multiplex PCR; TCRdb's copy keeps in-frame clones and lacks some. In the table there are 250,000 to 350,000 clones, roughly 84% of which are singletons. The sequenced material came from peripheral blood. The source of these receptors is a human donor with COVID-19, enrolled during active disease. The donor label of this sample is uncertain. Each CDR3 is given with its conserved first and last residue. Fields, in order: D gene, clone size, V gene, J gene, CDR3 protein, CDR3 DNA. The D gene is left open where the match is weak. Clone size is given for some rows only: seen once, a few or many times, or a class if the clone is expanded.

TRBD2	NA	TRBV28	TRBJ2-3	CASSQPGTSGQRSTDTQYF	TGTGCCAGCAGTCAACCCGGGACTAGCGGCCAGCGAAGCACAGATACGCAGTATTTT
NA	NA	TRBV6-2/TRBV6-3	TRBJ2-7	CASSSTKSSYEQYF	TGTGCCAGCAGTTCAACTAAGAGCTCCTACGAGCAGTACTTC
TRBD2	NA	TRBV3-1/TRBV3-2	TRBJ2-3	CASSQENGAGEITYTQYF	TGTGCCAGCAGCCAAGAAAACGGAGCGGGAGAAATTACTTATACGCAGTATTTT
NA	NA	TRBV5-6	TRBJ1-2	CASSPGRGARGYTF	TGTGCCAGCAGCCCCGGGAGGGGGGCGCGGGGCTACACCTTC
TRBD2	NA	TRBV6-4	TRBJ2-1	CASSDWSGSEQFF	TGTGCCAGCAGTGACTGGAGCGGGAGCGAGCAGTTCTTC
TRBD1	NA	TRBV6-6	TRBJ1-2	CASSRQGLQESYGYTF	TGTGCCAGCAGTCGACAGGGCCTTCAGGAGTCGTATGGCTACACCTTC
TRBD2	NA	TRBV29-1	TRBJ2-1	CSTPGTSGSWYEQFF	TGCAGCACCCCTGGGACTAGCGGGAGTTGGTATGAGCAGTTCTTC
NA	NA	TRBV19	TRBJ2-2	CVTDSKAGELFF	TGTGTCACGGACAGCAAGGCCGGGGAGCTGTTTTTT
NA	NA	TRBV5-4	TRBJ1-3	CASSAGDTIYF	TGTGCCAGCAGCGCCGGGGACACCATATATTTT
TRBD1	NA	TRBV19	TRBJ1-2	CASSITYRGNGYTF	TGTGCCAGTAGTATTACTTACAGGGGCAATGGCTACACCTTC
TRBD1	NA	TRBV5-1	TRBJ2-7	CASNPSGGYEQYF	TGCGCCAGCAACCCCTCAGGGGGCTACGAGCAGTACTTC
NA	NA	TRBV11-2	TRBJ2-5	CASSLIGGGYQETQYF	TGTGCCAGCAGCTTAATCGGCGGAGGGTACCAAGAGACCCAGTACTTC
TRBD2	NA	TRBV19	TRBJ2-1	CASSITSGKVLGQFF	TGTGCCAGTAGTATAACTAGCGGGAAAGTCCTCGGGCAGTTCTTC
TRBD2	NA	TRBV18	TRBJ2-7	CASSPTSGSSYEQYF	TGTGCCAGCTCACCAACTAGCGGGAGCTCCTACGAGCAGTACTTC
NA	NA	TRBV21-1	TRBJ1-1	CASSKGEGLGGAFF	TGTGCCAGCAGCAAAGGAGAGGGGCTGGGAGGGGCTTTCTTT
NA	NA	TRBV19	TRBJ1-2	CASTRPPFLGYTF	TGTGCCAGTACCAGGCCTCCCTTTCTTGGCTACACCTTC
TRBD1	NA	TRBV28	TRBJ2-1	CASSGAGTGGYEQFF	TGTGCCAGCAGTGGGGCCGGGACAGGGGGCTATGAGCAGTTCTTC
NA	NA	TRBV20-1	TRBJ2-1	CSGRYINEQFF	TGCAGTGGTCGTTATATAAATGAGCAGTTCTTC
TRBD2	few	TRBV18	TRBJ2-3	CASSPGLAGADDTDTQYF	TGTGCCAGCTCACCGGGACTAGCGGGAGCGGACGACACAGATACGCAGTATTTT
NA	NA	TRBV12-3/TRBV12-4	TRBJ1-1	CALSRVDTEAFF	TGTGCCCTCTCCAGGGTGGACACTGAAGCTTTCTTT
TRBD1	NA	TRBV5-4	TRBJ2-2	CASSLGDRATSGELFF	TGTGCCAGCAGCTTGGGGGACAGGGCCACCTCCGGGGAGCTGTTTTTT
NA	NA	TRBV5-1	TRBJ2-6	CASSWTVLYSGANVLTF	TGCGCCAGCAGCTGGACAGTCCTCTACTCTGGGGCCAACGTCCTGACTTTC
TRBD1	NA	TRBV15	TRBJ1-5	CATSRVVRDRDSQPQHF	TGTGCCACCAGCAGAGTCGTCCGGGACAGGGACAGTCAGCCCCAGCATTTT
NA	NA	TRBV9	TRBJ2-7	CASSVRDSSYEQYF	TGTGCCAGCAGCGTGCGGGACAGCTCCTACGAGCAGTACTTC
TRBD2	NA	TRBV28	TRBJ2-7	CASSDLGLATYEQYF	TGTGCCAGCAGTGACTTGGGACTAGCTACCTACGAGCAGTACTTC
NA	NA	TRBV29-1	TRBJ1-1	CSVLGGDLFGAEAFF	TGCAGCGTTTTGGGGGGTGATCTATTCGGAGCTGAAGCTTTCTTT
NA	NA	TRBV11-3	TRBJ2-2	CASSPLGGWTGELFF	TGTGCCAGCAGCCCTCTGGGGGGATGGACCGGGGAGCTGTTTTTT
NA	medium-sized	TRBV28	TRBJ1-2	CASRRGGVSNYGYTF	TGTGCCAGCCGTCGGGGGGGAGTTTCTAACTATGGCTACACCTTC